The present entry profiles one TCR beta chain with its context. Original processing notes: Estimated nucleated cell counts came from reference gene primer amplification. Measured with immunoSEQ multiplex PCR; TCRdb has only the in-frame clones, and not every one. The D gene and trimming were derived from the DNA, and the V and J assignments and clone size from that table. The sample includes 240,000 or so clones, approximately 83% of them seen just once. The CDR3 is 15 residues long. The germline gives CDR1 MNHEY, CDR2 SMNVEV (reference sequence). Germline trimming cut 8 bases from V and 9 bases from J; bases unmatched to any gene: 17. This sample is drawn from a study of blood T cell repertoires in COVID-19. Study summary: Samples taken during acute and convalescent COVID-19 were collected in the United States, Italy and Spain.

Participants, about 18 to 100 years old, spanned under 25 US areas. Membership in each cohort depended on participant-reported clinical history. The chain joins TRBV27 to TRBJ2-5, with 8 nucleotides matching TRBD2. Sequenced: PBMCs or T cells enriched from blood (not recorded which). The source of this sequence is a woman aged 40 to 50 with acute COVID-19. CDR3 bases: TGTGCCAGCGGCCACCTAGCGGGCCCACTTGGGGCCCAGTACTTC. Protein: CASGHLAGPLGAQYF.